This T cell receptor (beta chain) was identified in a study of technical replicates of blood from several donors. The germline gives CDR1 SGHTA, CDR2 FQGNSA. With 2 bases clipped from V and 6 bases from J, the junction kept 15 bases outside the gene matches. This CDR3 spans 17 amino acids. Some clones are missing from TCRdb's copy, which holds only in-frame ones; the method was immunoSEQ multiplex PCR. Of roughly 80,000 clones listed, 90% to 95% were seen once; the top ten hold approximately 0.37%. This clonotype originated in a human donor in good health. The V call is TRBV7-2, the J call TRBJ1-1; TRBD1 agrees at 7 bases. The sequenced sample consisted of T cells isolated from PBMCs. CDR3 sequence (DNA): TGTGCCAGCAGCTTAAGTTGGCGGGGACAGCTGTATGCTGAAGCTTTCTTT. Translating it yields CASSLSWRGQLYAEAFF.